The 30 T cell receptor beta chains reported below all come from one sample, sequenced in a study of CXCR3-negative and CXCR3-positive naive CD8 T cells. Study-wide findings and caveats: Hydrophobicity of TRB CDR3s was greater in CXCR3-positive naive cells than in CXCR3-negative naive cells.

TRB cDNA libraries were made by UMI-labeled 5' RACE. One entry per CDR3 protein, without DNA, is what TCRdb gives after re-calling the 5' RACE reads. This repertoire comprises 85,000 to 120,000 distinct CDR3 sequences; its ten largest clones make up 0.38%. Which antigens these TCRs recognize remains unknown. The sample consisted of naive CXCR3+ CD8+ T cells from blood. Subset: CD45RO-CCR7+CD27+CD95- naive CD8+ T cells expressing CXCR3 (TNR3+). Receptors originate from a human donor in good health. Some clones in this sample may be carry-over from other donors' samples.

The chain carries TRBV5-1 and TRBJ2-3; the D gene TCRdb calls, TRBD2, cannot be checked with no DNA. This CDR3 contains 17 residues. Germline assignment: CDR1 SGHRS and CDR2 YFSETQ. CDR3: CASSLVPSGGGTDTQYF. Drawing the rest from reference TRBV5-1 and TRBJ2-3, the complete variable domain is KAGVTQTPRYLIKTRGQQVTLSCSPISGHRSVSWYQQTPGQGLQFLFEYFSETQRNKGNFPGRFSGRQFSNSRSEMNVSTLELGDSALYLCASSLVPSGGGTDTQYFGPGTRLTVL.

J is TRBJ2-7 and V is TRBV5-4; the D call of TRBD1 rests on TCRdb alone, since no DNA is present to check it. Germline V gene sequence: CDR1 SGHNT, CDR2 YYREEE (reference sequence). The CDR3 is 14 residues long. CDR3 in amino acids: CASSLVGETYEQYF.

The chain combines TRBV29-1 with TRBJ2-7. Germline CDR1 SQVTM, CDR2 ANQGSEA. The CDR3 covers 14 residues. CDR3 region: CSVKGSTVSYEQYF.

The chain employs TRBV12-3 or TRBV12-4 and TRBJ1-5; the D call from TCRdb, TRBD1, cannot be confirmed without DNA. The CDR3 is 15 residues long. The CDR3: CASKKEGTGNQPQHF.

The chain couples TRBV29-1 to TRBJ2-6; no DNA is available, so the TRBD1 call from TCRdb remains unchecked. Germline V CDR1 and CDR2: SQVTM, ANQGSEA. The CDR3 sequence is 16 residues long. CDR3 residues: CSVFGTSRSGANVLTF. The whole variable domain, filled in from reference TRBV29-1 and TRBJ2-6, reads SAVISQKPSRDICQRGTSLTIQCQVDSQVTMMFWYRQQPGQSLTLIATANQGSEATYESGFVIDKFPISRPNLTFSTLTVSNMSPEDSSIYLCSVFGTSRSGANVLTFGAGSRLTVL.

The chain recombines TRBV5-1 with TRBJ1-2. This CDR3 is 12 amino acids long. CDR1 is SGHRS, CDR2 YFSETQ, per germline. CDR3 loop: CASSLEGAGYTF.

The genes are TRBV24-1 and TRBJ2-3. The germline CDR1 and CDR2 sequences are KGHDR and SFDVKD. This CDR3 spans 14 amino acids. CDR3 loop: CATSDLQRMDTQYF.

The chain carries TRBV7-9 and TRBJ2-2; the D call of TRBD1 rests on TCRdb alone, since no DNA is present to check it. Germline V gene data show CDR1 as SEHNR and CDR2 as FQNEAQ (reference sequence). The length of the CDR3 is 17 residues. CDR3 loop: CASTIRDRPPNTGELFF.

The rearrangement joins TRBV29-1 to TRBJ2-2. The CDR3 spans 14 residues. Germline V gives CDR1 SQVTM, CDR2 ANQGSEA. CDR3 loop: CSARAFSNTGELFF.

The J gene is TRBJ2-4, the V gene TRBV7-9. CDR3 length: 14 residues. CDR1 and CDR2 from the germline V gene are SEHNR and FQNEAQ (reference sequence). The chain's CDR3 is CASSLGAGENIQYF. Complete variable domain (other parts from reference TRBV7-9 and TRBJ2-4): DTGVSQNPRHKITKRGQNVTFRCDPISEHNRLYWYRQTLGQGPEFLTYFQNEAQLEKSRLLSDRFSAERPKGSFSTLEIQRTEQGDSAMYLCASSLGAGENIQYFGAGTRLSVL.

The chain combines TRBV29-1 with TRBJ1-3; no DNA is available, so the TRBD1 call from TCRdb remains unchecked. This CDR3 has 18 residues. CDR1 is SQVTM, CDR2 ANQGSEA, per germline. This CDR3 is CSVEAEGLDRSSGNTIYF.

The genes are TRBV28 and TRBJ2-1; TCRdb's D gene call, TRBD1, goes unchecked for lack of DNA. Germline values: CDR1 MDHEN, CDR2 SYDVKM. CDR3 length equals 16 residues. CDR3 region: CASSLSLRDPYNEQFF.

V and J are TRBV5-1 and TRBJ1-4; no DNA is available, so the TRBD1 call from TCRdb remains unchecked. This CDR3 contains 14 residues. Germline CDR1 and CDR2: SGHRS and YFSETQ. CDR3 residues: CASSRGQAREKLFF.

The chain couples TRBV6-2 or TRBV6-3 to TRBJ2-1; without DNA, the TCRdb call of TRBD2 cannot be checked. Germline CDR1 is MNHEY and CDR2 is SVGEGT. The CDR3 covers 15 residues. This chain's CDR3 is CASSYSGAEGSEQFF.

The chain links TRBV4-1 to TRBJ1-2; TCRdb proposes TRBD1, but this gene call is untestable without DNA. CDR1 is MGHRA, CDR2 YSYEKL, per germline. The CDR3 loop spans 16 amino acids. CDR3 sequence reads: CASSQDRGKVSYGYTF.

The chain joins TRBV11-2 to TRBJ2-2. The germline V gene has CDR1 SGHAT and CDR2 FQNNGV. CDR3 length: 14 residues. CDR3: CASSPNDNTGELFF.

The CDR3 region is CASSFLAGVEDTQYF. The V gene is TRBV5-1, the J gene TRBJ2-3; TCRdb outputs TRBD2, but without DNA this stays unchecked. This CDR3 contains 15 residues. Looked up from germline, CDR1 is SGHRS and CDR2 is YFSETQ.

The gene calls are TRBV20-1 and TRBJ2-7; TCRdb selects TRBD2, and the lack of DNA leaves this call unchecked. The CDR3 covers 15 residues. Germline values: CDR1 DFQATT, CDR2 SNEGSKA (reference sequence). CDR3 residues: CSAREIEGRIYEQYF.

CDR3: CAPHRQRSYEQYF. The V and J genes are TRBV23-1 and TRBJ2-7. TRBV23-1 counts as an open reading frame of uncertain function. This CDR3 comprises 13 residues.

The rearrangement joins TRBV28 to TRBJ2-7; TCRdb names TRBD1, which stays unverified in the absence of DNA. The CDR3 runs to 16 residues. Per the germline V gene, CDR1 is MDHEN and CDR2 is SYDVKM. The CDR3 sequence is CASSLRFSGPLGEQYF.

The chain's CDR3 is CASSESYGSPSEAFF. The rearrangement links TRBV10-1 to TRBJ1-1. CDR1 and CDR2 from the germline V gene are WNHNN and SYGVQD (reference sequence). The CDR3 loop spans 15 amino acids.

The chain carries TRBV29-1 and TRBJ2-7. CDR1 and CDR2 (germline): SQVTM, ANQGSEA. The CDR3 is 12 residues long. CDR3 sequence reads: CSVEDLEYEQYF.

The V and J genes are TRBV11-2 and TRBJ2-3; TCRdb outputs TRBD1, but without DNA this stays unchecked. The germline gives CDR1 SGHAT, CDR2 FQNNGV. This CDR3 has 16 residues. The CDR3: CASSPRRGPETDTQYF. Drawing the rest from reference TRBV11-2 and TRBJ2-3, the complete variable domain is EAGVAQSPRYKIIEKRQSVAFWCNPISGHATLYWYQQILGQGPKLLIQFQNNGVVDDSQLPKDRFSAERLKGVDSTLKIQPAKLEDSAVYLCASSPRRGPETDTQYFGPGTRLTVL.

J is TRBJ2-3 and V is TRBV11-3; TCRdb's assignment of TRBD1 cannot be checked, as there is no DNA. CDR1 is SGHNT, CDR2 YENEEA, per germline. This CDR3 comprises 20 residues. CDR3 sequence reads: CASTRGGPPGPELYTDTQYF.

The chain employs TRBV20-1 and TRBJ2-7; the TCRdb call, TRBD1, lacks DNA for checking. The CDR3 loop spans 13 amino acids. Germline-derived CDR1 and CDR2 are DFQATT and SNEGSKA (reference sequence). The CDR3: CSATGTGTYEQYF.

The chain links TRBV11-3 to TRBJ1-1; no DNA is available, so the TRBD1 call from TCRdb remains unchecked. Germline CDR1 reads SGHNT; CDR2 reads YENEEA. The CDR3 has 14 residues. This CDR3 is CASSLRGLGTEAFF.

The chain combines TRBV28 with TRBJ2-4; checking the TCRdb D call of TRBD2 is not possible without DNA. CDR1 and CDR2 from the germline V gene are MDHEN and SYDVKM. The length of the CDR3 is 16 residues. CDR3 loop: CASSLGPGGAKNIQYF.

The V gene is TRBV19, the J gene TRBJ2-1; TCRdb calls TRBD2, which cannot be checked without DNA. Germline assignment: CDR1 LNHDA and CDR2 SQIVND (reference sequence). This CDR3 has 17 amino acids. The CDR3 loop is CASSGHLAGGPYNEQFF.

The chain uses TRBV9 and TRBJ2-7; TCRdb designates TRBD1, a call that cannot be tested without DNA. The CDR3 has 14 residues. The germline CDR1 and CDR2 sequences are SGDLS and YYNGEE. CDR3 region: CASSAFGGPYEQYF.

The genes are TRBV7-9 and TRBJ2-1; TCRdb indicates TRBD1, and absent DNA this call remains unverified. Germline values: CDR1 SEHNR, CDR2 FQNEAQ (reference sequence). The CDR3 covers 15 residues. CDR3 protein: CASSHRDNSYNEQFF.